These T cell receptor beta chains were read from a single sample in a study of T cells and Merkel cell carcinoma outcomes. Sequencing used immunoSEQ multiplex PCR; TCRdb keeps in-frame clones, though not all of them. The data contain 15,000 to 17,000 clones, about 87% of them singletons. Sequencing was carried out using tumor tissue from Merkel cell carcinoma. The origin of the receptors is a human donor with Merkel cell carcinoma. CDR3s include the opening cysteine and the closing phenylalanine or tryptophan. D genes are given only for firm matches. Rows may omit the clone size; those that give it use once, few, many or a size class.

D gene,J gene,clone size,V gene,CDR3 protein,CDR3 DNA
TRBD1,TRBJ1-5,-,TRBV6-1,CASMDRGTPQHF,TGTGCCAGCATGGACAGGGGTACGCCCCAGCATTTT
TRBD1,TRBJ1-6,-,TRBV15,CATSRRTGDNSPLHF,TGTGCCACCAGCCGGAGGACAGGAGATAATTCACCCCTCCACTTT
-,TRBJ1-2,-,TRBV4-1,CASSQAGPQGYGYTF,TGCGCCAGCAGCCAAGCAGGCCCCCAGGGGTATGGCTACACTTTC
TRBD1,TRBJ1-2,-,TRBV30,CAWTGSRTGIYGYTF,TGTGCCTGGACAGGAAGCAGGACAGGGATCTATGGCTACACCTTC
-,TRBJ1-2,-,TRBV7-9,CASSLNTNYGYTF,TGTGCCAGCAGCTTAAATACCAACTATGGTTACACCTTC
TRBD1,TRBJ1-2,-,TRBV28,CASSAGQGAYGYTF,TGTGCCAGCAGCGCAGGACAGGGGGCTTATGGCTACACCTTC
TRBD2,TRBJ2-3,once,TRBV5-4,CASSSGTSGGANTQYF,TGTGCCAGCAGTTCCGGGACTAGCGGGGGGGCCAATACGCAGTATTTT
-,TRBJ2-7,-,TRBV29-1,CSVGSGAGSEQYF,TGCAGCGTTGGATCCGGGGCAGGGAGCGAGCAGTACTTC
-,TRBJ1-6,few,TRBV5-1,CASSLVGVLLNSPLHF,TGCGCCAGCAGCTTGGTAGGGGTCCTCCTTAATTCACCCCTCCACTTT
TRBD2,TRBJ2-7,-,TRBV18,CASSNRAGGQSYEQYF,TGTGCCAGCTCAAACCGGGCGGGAGGTCAATCCTACGAGCAGTACTTC
TRBD1,TRBJ1-3,-,TRBV6-5,CASSSPGQGRNTIYF,TGTGCCAGCAGTTCCCCCGGACAGGGGAGGAACACCATATATTTT
TRBD2,TRBJ2-7,-,TRBV29-1,CSVEARLAGNYEQYF,TGCAGCGTTGAAGCGCGACTAGCGGGGAACTACGAGCAGTACTTC
TRBD2,TRBJ2-1,-,TRBV11-2,CASSLQREASYNEQFF,TGTGCCAGCAGTTTACAGCGGGAGGCTTCCTACAATGAGCAGTTCTTC
-,TRBJ1-3,-,TRBV5-1,CASSLDTSSGNTIYF,TGCGCCAGCAGCTTGGACACCAGCTCTGGAAACACTATATATTTT
-,TRBJ2-7,-,TRBV5-4,CASSLVGRRHEQYF,TGTGCCAGCAGCTTGGTCGGCAGGCGACACGAGCAGTACTTC
-,TRBJ2-7,-,TRBV11-2,CASSFSALSYEQYF,TGTGCCAGCAGTTTCTCGGCGCTTTCCTACGAGCAGTACTTC
TRBD2,TRBJ2-2,-,TRBV6-4,CASSLGLAGPWELFF,TGTGCCAGCAGTCTAGGACTAGCGGGCCCCTGGGAGCTGTTTTTT
TRBD2,TRBJ2-7,-,TRBV4-2,CASSQESGGGYSYEQYF,TGTGCCAGCAGCCAAGAGAGTGGCGGGGGGTACTCCTACGAGCAGTACTTC
-,TRBJ1-1,-,TRBV5-1,CASSWDKPNTEAFF,TGCGCCAGCAGCTGGGACAAGCCGAACACTGAAGCTTTCTTT
-,TRBJ1-4,-,TRBV15,CATKEDTINEKLFF,TGTGCCACCAAGGAGGACACCATAAATGAAAAACTGTTTTTT
TRBD1,TRBJ2-5,-,TRBV2,CASSAGTGALKTQYF,TGTGCCAGCAGCGCCGGGACAGGGGCGCTGAAGACCCAGTACTTC
TRBD2,TRBJ2-3,-,TRBV9,CASSVVGGGGGTDTQYF,TGTGCCAGCAGCGTAGTTGGCGGCGGGGGGGGCACAGATACGCAGTATTTT
-,TRBJ2-5,-,TRBV2,CASSTNGLRGETQYF,TGTGCCAGCAGTACTAACGGGCTTCGAGGCGAGACCCAGTACTTC
-,TRBJ1-2,-,TRBV2,CASSDDLSPPGAIGYTF,TGTGCCAGCAGTGACGACTTAAGCCCCCCAGGGGCTATCGGGTACACCTTC
-,TRBJ1-5,-,TRBV18,CASSDQGQPQHF,TGTGCTAGCTCAGACCAGGGACAGCCCCAGCATTTT
TRBD1,TRBJ1-2,-,TRBV5-1,CATAPGGNTYGYTF,TGCGCCACCGCCCCAGGGGGAAATACCTATGGCTACACCTTC
TRBD1,TRBJ1-4,-,TRBV6-1,CASGPGQPSRLFF,TGTGCCAGCGGGCCGGGACAGCCCTCGCGTCTGTTTTTT
-,TRBJ1-1,-,TRBV5-6,CASSHGTRTSRDTEAFF,TGTGCCAGCAGCCACGGGACAAGGACCTCCCGCGACACTGAAGCTTTCTTT
-,TRBJ2-1,-,TRBV25-1,CASSDQHTLYNEQFF,TGTGCCAGCAGTGATCAGCATACCCTATACAATGAGCAGTTCTTC
TRBD2,TRBJ2-1,-,TRBV18,CASSRWTSGSNNGQFF,TGTGCCAGCTCACGATGGACTAGCGGGTCCAACAATGGGCAGTTCTTC
TRBD1,TRBJ2-5,-,TRBV10-1,CASGGQNQETQYF,TGCGCCAGCGGGGGACAGAACCAAGAGACCCAGTACTTC
-,TRBJ1-2,-,TRBV9,CASSVGDPGTLYGYTF,TGTGCCAGCAGCGTAGGTGACCCCGGGACACTTTATGGCTACACCTTC
-,TRBJ1-5,-,TRBV30,CAWSVVGPGQPQHF,TGTGCCTGGAGTGTGGTGGGGCCCGGTCAGCCCCAGCATTTT
TRBD1,TRBJ1-2,-,TRBV18,CASSPGGQGNYGYTF,TGTGCCAGCTCACCAGGGGGACAGGGTAACTATGGCTACACCTTC
TRBD1,TRBJ1-4,-,TRBV4-1,CASSERQGGITNEKLFF,TGCGCCAGCAGCGAAAGACAGGGGGGCATAACTAATGAAAAACTGTTTTTT
-,TRBJ2-1,few,TRBV7-8,CASSLFRGQSSYNEQFF,TGTGCCAGCAGCTTATTTCGGGGGCAGAGCTCCTACAATGAGCAGTTCTTC
-,TRBJ1-5,-,TRBV4-2,CASSQVPPDQPQHF,TGTGCCAGCAGCCAAGTACCCCCCGATCAGCCCCAGCATTTT
-,TRBJ1-1,few,TRBV28,CASSLRGNTEAFF,TGTGCCAGCAGTTTACGGGGTAACACTGAAGCTTTCTTT
-,TRBJ2-7,-,TRBV18,CASSPSHQSSYEQYF,TGTGCCAGCTCACCAAGCCACCAAAGCTCCTACGAGCAGTACTTC
-,TRBJ2-3,-,TRBV19,CASSRPSWGDTQYF,TGTGCCAGTAGCCGGCCTTCGTGGGGAGATACGCAGTATTTT
TRBD2,TRBJ2-1,-,TRBV11-2,CASSEVGGVSYNEQFF,TGTGCCAGCAGTGAGGTTGGGGGGGTCTCCTACAATGAGCAGTTCTTC
-,TRBJ2-7,once,TRBV5-1,CASSLGDPTYEQYF,TGCGCCAGCAGCTTGGGGGACCCCACCTACGAGCAGTACTTC
-,TRBJ1-5,-,TRBV6-1,CASSEEGYQPQHF,TGTGCCAGCAGTGAAGAGGGGTATCAGCCCCAGCATTTT
TRBD1,TRBJ2-3,-,TRBV5-1,CASSPTGGRGDTQYF,TGCGCCAGCAGTCCGACAGGGGGCCGAGGGGATACGCAGTATTTT
TRBD1,TRBJ2-1,-,TRBV7-3,CASSLIGTPGQGLNEQFF,TGTGCCAGCAGCTTAATAGGGACACCGGGACAGGGTCTTAATGAGCAGTTCTTC
-,TRBJ1-1,-,TRBV9,CASSRAPNTEAFF,TGTGCCAGCAGCCGGGCCCCGAACACTGAAGCTTTCTTT
TRBD1,TRBJ2-6,-,TRBV5-6,CASSPDRPGGANVLTF,TGTGCCAGCAGCCCGGACAGGCCTGGGGGGGCCAACGTCCTGACTTTC
TRBD1,TRBJ1-5,-,TRBV11-2,CASSQGTGGNQPQHF,TGTGCCAGCAGCCAAGGGACAGGGGGCAATCAGCCCCAGCATTTT
TRBD2,TRBJ2-3,-,TRBV6-1,CASRERGGFTDTQYF,TGTGCCAGCAGGGAGCGGGGGGGCTTCACAGATACGCAGTATTTT
-,TRBJ2-7,-,TRBV27,CASSVTLGLYEQYF,TGTGCCAGCAGTGTCACCTTGGGGCTCTACGAGCAGTACTTC
-,TRBJ1-1,-,TRBV19,CASSIGKNTEAFF,TGTGCCAGTAGTATTGGGAAGAACACTGAAGCTTTCTTT
-,TRBJ2-3,-,TRBV21-1,CASSKAQGVPPTDTQYF,TGTGCCAGCAGCAAAGCCCAGGGGGTTCCCCCCACAGATACGCAGTATTTT
TRBD2,TRBJ2-5,-,TRBV10-2,CTSNLLAKQETQYF,TGCACCAGCAACCTACTAGCGAAGCAGGAGACCCAGTACTTC
-,TRBJ1-5,-,TRBV30,CAWSGGGNQPQHF,TGTGCCTGGAGTGGGGGAGGCAATCAGCCCCAGCATTTT